The rows below give T cell receptor beta chains drawn from one sample of a study of T cells after yellow fever vaccination. TCRdb reprocessed the 5' RACE reads with MiXCR, giving one entry per CDR3 protein. The sample yields roughly 50,000 distinct CDR3 sequences, roughly 7.3% seen once. The sample consisted of CD8+ T cells sorted from PBMCs, taken less than 18 days after the first yellow fever vaccination. Receptor source: a man aged 18 to 30 who received the YFV17D yellow fever vaccine. The CDR3 runs from the conserved cysteine through the conserved F or W. Fields, in order: V gene, CDR3 protein.

v_call: TRBV2; cdr3_aa: CASSTGYRNTF
v_call: TRBV5-1; cdr3_aa: CASRPGLAHEQFF
v_call: TRBV27; cdr3_aa: CASSLLGISGELFF
v_call: TRBV5-1; cdr3_aa: CASRLGVGTEAFF
v_call: TRBV4-3; cdr3_aa: CASSPMPGQGLNEQFF
v_call: TRBV6-2/TRBV6-3; cdr3_aa: CASSSTNQETQYF
v_call: TRBV29-1; cdr3_aa: CSVELTGNSYNEQFF
v_call: TRBV7-2; cdr3_aa: CASSPGPTGELFF
v_call: TRBV4-1; cdr3_aa: CASSQGLGTYNEQFF
v_call: TRBV7-2; cdr3_aa: CASSLPSGYSSYEQYF
v_call: TRBV7-2; cdr3_aa: CASNSPSGPASLETQYF
v_call: TRBV7-8; cdr3_aa: CASSPSTGVAVNTEAFF
v_call: TRBV29-1; cdr3_aa: CSVEGLPVETQYF
v_call: TRBV7-9; cdr3_aa: CASSSPGGGSYEQYF
v_call: TRBV4-3; cdr3_aa: CASSQQQGARQPQHF
v_call: TRBV10-3; cdr3_aa: CAISESDTDTQYF
v_call: TRBV6-4; cdr3_aa: CASSHPRGKRGGSTGELFF
v_call: TRBV7-9; cdr3_aa: CAGRGNTGELFF
v_call: TRBV3-1; cdr3_aa: CACSQGSRLGAKETQYF
v_call: TRBV11-2; cdr3_aa: CASSSPAGSPEAFF
v_call: TRBV20-1; cdr3_aa: CSARGQGGYEQYF
v_call: TRBV6-1; cdr3_aa: CASRAGTGNTGELFF
v_call: TRBV4-3; cdr3_aa: CASSPPRADTQYF
v_call: TRBV7-9; cdr3_aa: CASSLGQGFGIQYF
v_call: TRBV12-1; cdr3_aa: CASSLRLPGANVLTF
v_call: TRBV4-3; cdr3_aa: CASSQRRGLTGETQYF
v_call: TRBV7-8; cdr3_aa: CASSLSGGLGTQYF
v_call: TRBV5-1; cdr3_aa: CASSLAGSSYEQYF
v_call: TRBV7-9; cdr3_aa: CASSQLGEPQHF
v_call: TRBV19; cdr3_aa: CASSITGGGETQYF
v_call: TRBV20-1; cdr3_aa: CSARTFSGANVLTF
v_call: TRBV4-1; cdr3_aa: CASSAGSGYTF
v_call: TRBV29-1; cdr3_aa: CSGTGENIQYF
v_call: TRBV7-6; cdr3_aa: CASSFAPFWNTGELFF
v_call: TRBV5-1; cdr3_aa: CASSLALPRQRETQYF
v_call: TRBV12-3/TRBV12-4; cdr3_aa: CALAGASSYNEQFF
v_call: TRBV12-3/TRBV12-4; cdr3_aa: CASSFGQETQYF
v_call: TRBV7-2; cdr3_aa: CASSRPGTSPDTQYF
v_call: TRBV9; cdr3_aa: CASSVSGANVLTF